This entry lists 10 T cell receptor beta chains sequenced from one sample in a study of blood T cell repertoires in COVID-19. Only in-frame clones appear in the TCRdb table, and some are missing; sequencing was by immunoSEQ multiplex PCR. Here the sample spans some 300,000 clones, nearly 90% being singletons. Source material: peripheral blood. Receptors were obtained from a woman in her forties with COVID-19, enrolled during active disease.

The chain couples TRBV19 to TRBJ1-2; TRBD1 agrees at 7 bases. This CDR3 has 15 amino acids. Losses at the gene ends were 5 bases for V and 4 bases for J; bases not matched to a gene: 10. Per the germline V gene, CDR1 is LNHDA and CDR2 is SQIVND (reference sequence). The CDR3 protein is CASSETAQGSYGYTF. The CDR3 DNA sequence: TGTGCCAGTAGTGAGACTGCACAGGGGTCCTATGGCTACACCTTC.

In its sample, this clone was seen once. This chain connects TRBV9 to TRBJ2-1; D possibly corresponds to TRBD1 (6 bases). The CDR3 has 19 amino acids. V was clipped by 3 bases and J by 2 bases, with 24 bases between them. Germline lookup yields CDR1 SGDLS and CDR2 YYNGEE. The CDR3, as DNA: TGTGCCAGCAGCGAATCTGGACAGCTCTCGAGGGTTACCTACAATGAGCAGTTCTTC. It encodes CASSESGQLSRVTYNEQFF. Based on the CDR3 plus reference TRBV9 and TRBJ2-1, the full variable domain is DSGVTQTPKHLITATGQRVTLRCSPRSGDLSVYWYQQSLDQGLQFLIQYYNGEERAKGNILERFSAQQFPDLHSELNLSSLELGDSALYFCASSESGQLSRVTYNEQFFGPGTRLTVL.

The chain is built from TRBV29-1 and TRBJ1-2; no clear D. Per the germline V gene, CDR1 is SQVTM and CDR2 is ANQGSEA. V lost 0 bases and J lost 1, with 6 bases in between. This CDR3 has 13 residues. The CDR3: CSVEDSGNYGYTF. DNA for the CDR3: TGCAGCGTTGAAGATTCGGGTAACTATGGCTACACCTTC. The full variable domain, with the rest looked up from reference TRBV29-1 and TRBJ1-2, is SAVISQKPSRDICQRGTSLTIQCQVDSQVTMMFWYRQQPGQSLTLIATANQGSEATYESGFVIDKFPISRPNLTFSTLTVSNMSPEDSSIYLCSVEDSGNYGYTFGSGTRLTVV.

The chain employs TRBV27 and TRBJ1-1, with D possibly TRBD1 on 5 matching bases. Germline V gene sequence: CDR1 MNHEY, CDR2 SMNVEV (reference sequence). The V end was cut by 2 bases, the J end by 1 base, with 23 bases between. This CDR3 has 19 amino acids. Here the CDR3 reads CASSLKVGGRAERNTEAFF. In nucleotides, the CDR3 is TGTGCCAGCAGTTTAAAGGTGGGCGGCAGGGCGGAGAGGAACACTGAAGCTTTCTTT.

The chain couples TRBV5-8 to TRBJ1-2; the D gene is possibly TRBD1 (5 bases). The V gene lost 4 bases and the J gene lost 6 bases, with 13 bases spanning the gap. Germline-derived CDR1 and CDR2 are SGHTS and YDEGEE. The CDR3 consists of 13 residues. CDR3: CASSVPGGDGYTF. In DNA, the CDR3 is TGTGCCAGCAGCGTGCCGGGGGGGGATGGCTACACCTTC.

The chain combines TRBV28 with TRBJ1-5; 9 nucleotides agree with TRBD1. After removal of 7 bases from V and 6 bases from J, the junction contained 7 bases not matched to a gene. The CDR3 totals 14 residues. Looked up from germline, CDR1 is MDHEN and CDR2 is SYDVKM. The CDR3 loop is CASNRDRAVQPQHF. CDR3 coding DNA: TGTGCCAGCAACCGGGACAGGGCCGTTCAGCCCCAGCATTTT.

The V gene is TRBV7-2, the J gene TRBJ2-3; 13 bases agree with TRBD2. The CDR3 extends over 19 amino acids. The germline V gene has CDR1 SGHTA and CDR2 FQGNSA. Unmatched junction bases numbered 12, after V lost 5 bases and J lost 1 base. This CDR3 reads CASSPIGGTSGVRTDTQYF. CDR3 DNA sequence: TGTGCCAGCAGCCCCATTGGCGGGACTAGCGGGGTCCGCACAGATACGCAGTATTTT.

The chain joins TRBV18 to TRBJ2-7; 7 bases fit TRBD2. CDR1 and CDR2 (germline): KGHSH, LQKENI. Germline trimming cut 3 bases from V and 0 bases from J; bases unmatched to any gene: 8. The CDR3 consists of 16 residues. The CDR3 DNA sequence: TGTGCCAGCTCACCCCCGTTCCTAGCGGACTCCTACGAGCAGTACTTC. Its translation is CASSPPFLADSYEQYF.

The J gene is TRBJ2-1, the V gene TRBV29-1; 12 bases agree with TRBD2. Germline-derived CDR1 and CDR2 are SQVTM and ANQGSEA. Trimming took 6 bases from V and 4 from J; bases not matched to a gene: 4. This CDR3 has 14 amino acids. The chain's CDR3 is CSVLAGGGYNEQFF. The CDR3 DNA follows: TGCAGCGTCCTAGCGGGAGGGGGGTACAATGAGCAGTTCTTC.

The chain uses TRBV28 and TRBJ1-1; TRBD1 agrees at 11 bases. V was pared by 6 bases and J by 6 bases, with 6 bases of the junction left unmatched. The CDR3 length is 14 residues. Germline assignment: CDR1 MDHEN and CDR2 SYDVKM. The CDR3 DNA sequence: TGTGCCAGCAGCTGGCCGGGACAGGGGGCTGAAGCTTTCTTT. Amino acid sequence: CASSWPGQGAEAFF. Full variable domain (rest looked up from reference TRBV28 and TRBJ1-1): DVKVTQSSRYLVKRTGEKVFLECVQDMDHENMFWYRQDPGLGLRLIYFSYDVKMKEKGDIPEGYSVSREKKERFSLILESASTNQTSMYLCASSWPGQGAEAFFGQGTRLTVV.